Detailed here is one T cell receptor beta chain. Its antigen target is currently unknown. One base away there is no much larger clone; base qualities are not given. This sample stems from a study of blood T cell repertoires in COVID-19 (dated by TCRdb to the early 2020s). Context from the whole study: The collaborator samples originated in the United States, Italy and Spain and spanned the acute and convalescent phases of COVID-19. Nearly every sample came with metadata listing a de-identified subject ID, COVID-19 status, age in years and sex. HLA class I and class II types, where available, came from metadata supplied by the sample provider rather than from assay-based typing. The repertoires were made available in a free public database intended to serve as a resource for research on the immune response to SARS-CoV-2. Deeply sampled blood TCRbeta repertoires from subjects exposed to, actively infected with, or recovered from COVID-19 were included in the dataset. The prospective study material was composed of cDNA or gDNA derived from T cells, B-cell-depleted T cells, or PBMCs. Samples were obtained from the ongoing ImmuneRACE study (first 160 participants) and from over 1,000 subjects provided by 6 global collaborators.

What the study reported, not specific to this receptor: The amount of clinical and demographic metadata varied by source and participant and was provided uncurated.

The collaborating institutions used their own protocols to collect whole blood in K2EDTA tubes. For TCRbeta analysis, collaborators shipped samples in one of three forms: frozen whole blood, isolated PBMCs, or DNA extracted from either of those sample types. TCRbeta CDR3 regions were amplified from genomic DNA using the immunoSEQ Assay, a bias-controlled multiplex PCR. The authors processed their data as follows. Nucleated cell counts per sample were estimated from amplification of reference gene primers within the assay. Sequence reads were collapsed and filtered to measure the absolute abundance of every unique TCRbeta CDR3 rearrangement. For each sample, productive Simpson clonality was calculated as the square root of Simpson's diversity index over productive rearrangements. The immuneACCESS repertoire file appears here via TCRdb, limited to in-frame rearrangements. These files lack a portion of the clones; in checked studies, under half of the deficit traces to unresolved V genes, and the cause of the others is not known. Clone size and V and J calls were adopted from that table, with D and trimming inferred from the DNA. Present in this sample are approximately 220,000 clones, less than 90% of which were seen just once. The ten largest clones capture 0.55% to 0.75% of the sample.

Trimming at the junction amounts to 6 bases on V and 6 bases on J, and the germline ends lie 12 bases apart. According to the germline V gene (reference sequence), CDR1 reads LNHDA and CDR2 reads SQIVND. The CDR3 holds 13 amino acids from the cysteine to the phenylalanine. Kept here is only the CDR3 DNA, which spans 39 bases and is read in frame from base 1. The chain uses TRBV19 and TRBJ1-5; the D region possibly corresponds to TRBD1 (6 bases align). Sample: peripheral blood. The sequence came from a man in his forties or fifties with acute or convalescent COVID-19. CDR3 sequence: CASSQGQGQPQHF. The DNA reads as follows: TGTGCCAGTAGCCAGGGGCAAGGTCAGCCCCAGCATTTT.